The rows below give T cell receptor beta chains drawn from one sample of a study of T cell responses to AZD1222 COVID-19 vaccine. Data came from immunoSEQ multiplex PCR; TCRdb stores just in-frame clones and leaves some out. Among approximately 130,000 clones, over 90% were seen once, and the ten largest hold about 1%. The starting material was peripheral blood, obtained on day 0 of AZD1222 vaccination. The source of these receptors is an adult in good health. Each CDR3 is given with its conserved first and last residue. D genes are given only for firm matches. Where a row states a size, it is once, few, many or the class of an expanded clone; other rows omit it.

d_call	v_call	j_call	clone_size	cdr3_nt	cdr3_aa
NA	TRBV19	TRBJ1-5	NA	TGTGCCAGTAGTATGTATGTAGGGGTTCATCAGCCCCAGCATTTT	CASSMYVGVHQPQHF
NA	TRBV6-1	TRBJ2-7	NA	TGTGCCAGCAGTGAGACAGGAAACTCCTACGAGCAGTACTTC	CASSETGNSYEQYF
NA	TRBV30	TRBJ2-1	NA	TGTGCCTGGAGTGTTAACTACAATGAGCAGTTCTTC	CAWSVNYNEQFF
NA	TRBV7-7	TRBJ1-1	NA	TGTGCTAGCCGCCCGGGGCCACGGATGAACACTGAAGCTTTCTTT	CASRPGPRMNTEAFF
TRBD1	TRBV7-2	TRBJ2-3	few	TGTGCCAGCAGCTTAGGACAGGGAACAGATACGCAGTATTTT	CASSLGQGTDTQYF
NA	TRBV7-8	TRBJ2-1	NA	TGTGCTCAGGCGAATCCACCCTACAATGAGCAGTTCTTC	CAQANPPYNEQFF
NA	TRBV10-2	TRBJ1-3	NA	TGCGCCAGCAGCCCTCCAGGGAGCTCTGGAAACACCATATATTTT	CASSPPGSSGNTIYF
TRBD1	TRBV9	TRBJ2-7	NA	TGTGCCAGCAGCCCCGGTACAGGGGGCTCGTACGAGCAGTACTTC	CASSPGTGGSYEQYF
TRBD1	TRBV3-1/TRBV3-2	TRBJ2-1	NA	TGTGCCAGCAGCCACCTTTGGGGACAGGAGGGCAGCAATGAGCAGTTCTTC	CASSHLWGQEGSNEQFF
NA	TRBV7-6	TRBJ1-1	NA	TGTGCCAGCAGCTTAGGCAGCCGGGGGTCGAACACTGAAGCTTTCTTT	CASSLGSRGSNTEAFF
TRBD1	TRBV5-1	TRBJ1-1	NA	TGCGCCAGCAGCTTAGGACAGGGACAGAACACTGAAGCTTTCTTT	CASSLGQGQNTEAFF
TRBD1	TRBV9	TRBJ1-2	once	TGTGCCAGCAGTGCCTCCGGGACAGGGGAAAGGGGCTACACCTTC	CASSASGTGERGYTF
TRBD1	TRBV10-3	TRBJ1-3	once	TGTGCCATCAGCGGACAGGGCTCTGGAAACACCATATATTTT	CAISGQGSGNTIYF
TRBD1	TRBV19	TRBJ1-5	NA	TGTGCCAGTAGTATAGCGGGGGACAGGGGCAATCAGCCCCAGCATTTT	CASSIAGDRGNQPQHF
NA	TRBV5-1	TRBJ2-3	NA	TGCGCCAGCAGCTTGTCGAGGGTCCCCACAGATACGCAGTATTTT	CASSLSRVPTDTQYF
TRBD1	TRBV23-1	TRBJ2-2	NA	TGCGCCAGCAGCGAGGAGGAAGGGGGCGAAACCGGGGAGCTGTTTTTT	CASSEEEGGETGELFF
TRBD1	TRBV6-6	TRBJ1-6	NA	TGTGCCGGCGGGACAGCCAATAATTCACCCCTCCACTTT	CAGGTANNSPLHF
TRBD1	TRBV24-1	TRBJ1-6	NA	TGTGCCACCAGGACCCCACAGGGGGTTAATTCACCCCTCCACTTT	CATRTPQGVNSPLHF
NA	TRBV7-8	TRBJ2-1	NA	TGTGCCAGCAGCTTACCCTACAATGAGCAGTTCTTC	CASSLPYNEQFF
NA	TRBV29-1	TRBJ1-2	NA	TGCAGCGTTGAAGGGTTGACAGGCTACACCTTC	CSVEGLTGYTF
TRBD1	TRBV9	TRBJ2-7	NA	TGTGCCAGCAGCCCGACGGACAGGGGGCTCTACGAGCAGTACTTC	CASSPTDRGLYEQYF
NA	TRBV11-3	TRBJ2-1	NA	TGTGCCAGCAGCCCGGGCACGGGCCCTAGGGAGCAGTTCTTC	CASSPGTGPREQFF
NA	TRBV30	TRBJ1-2	NA	TGTGCCTGGAGTCTTACCCCGGCTGGCTACACCTTC	CAWSLTPAGYTF
NA	TRBV14	TRBJ1-6	few	TGTGCCAGCAGCCAAGGACGGCATTCACCCCTCCACTTT	CASSQGRHSPLHF
NA	TRBV9	TRBJ2-1	NA	TGTGCCAGCAGCGTAGCCCCCCGGGCCCGTTACAATGAGCAGTTCTTC	CASSVAPRARYNEQFF
TRBD1	TRBV7-3	TRBJ2-7	NA	TGTGCCAGCAGCTTTACTGGACAGGGTGGTGAGCAGTACTTC	CASSFTGQGGEQYF
NA	TRBV10-3	TRBJ1-2	NA	TGTGCCATCAGTCCTCAAACGGGGGCGAACTATGGCTACACCTTC	CAISPQTGANYGYTF
TRBD1	TRBV7-9	TRBJ1-6	NA	TGTGCCACCGGGGTGGGACAGTCTAATTCACCCCTCCACTTT	CATGVGQSNSPLHF
NA	TRBV3-1/TRBV3-2	TRBJ1-4	NA	TGTGCCAGCAGCCGCTCGACAGGAGCACTGTTTTTT	CASSRSTGALFF
NA	TRBV2	TRBJ1-6	NA	TGTGCCAGCAGTAGGGAGTGGAGTTCACCCCTCCACTTT	CASSREWSSPLHF
TRBD1	TRBV20-1	TRBJ1-1	NA	TGCAGTGCTACTGACAGGGGTAGGATGAACACTGAAGCTTTCTTT	CSATDRGRMNTEAFF
NA	TRBV7-2	TRBJ2-1	NA	TGTGCCAGCACCTTTTACAATGAGCAGTTCTTC	CASTFYNEQFF
NA	TRBV5-1	TRBJ1-1	NA	TGCGCCAGCAGCCCGTGGCCTGGGGCGCAATTAAACACTGAAGCTTTCTTT	CASSPWPGAQLNTEAFF
TRBD1	TRBV28	TRBJ1-2	NA	TGTGCCAGCAACCCTCTCGGACAGGGCGACTATGGCTACACCTTC	CASNPLGQGDYGYTF
NA	TRBV2	TRBJ1-6	NA	TGTGCCAGCAACCCCCAGGGGCTCTTCTATAATTCACCCCTCCACTTT	CASNPQGLFYNSPLHF
TRBD1	TRBV30	TRBJ1-5	NA	TGTGCCTGGAGTCCAGGGACAGACAATCAGCCCCAGCATTTT	CAWSPGTDNQPQHF
TRBD1	TRBV10-3	TRBJ2-1	NA	TGTGCCATCAGTGCAGGGACAGGAGGTGCCTACAATGAGCAGTTCTTC	CAISAGTGGAYNEQFF
NA	TRBV30	TRBJ2-3	NA	TGTGCCTGGAGTGTAACTGGGTGGGATACGCAGTATTTT	CAWSVTGWDTQYF
NA	TRBV2	TRBJ2-3	once	TGTGCCAGCAGTGCCTGGGGGATGGGCACAGATACGCAGTATTTT	CASSAWGMGTDTQYF
NA	TRBV5-1	TRBJ1-1	NA	TGCGCCAGCAGCTTAACAGGATTGAACACTGAAGCTTTCTTT	CASSLTGLNTEAFF
NA	TRBV19	TRBJ1-5	NA	TGTGCCAGTAGTTGGGCAGGGCGTAGCAATCAGCCCCAGCATTTT	CASSWAGRSNQPQHF
NA	TRBV19	TRBJ2-1	few	TGTGCCAGTAGTATCCGGGACTCCTACTACAATGAGCAGTTCTTC	CASSIRDSYYNEQFF
NA	TRBV30	TRBJ2-7	NA	TGTGCCTGGAGTGTTTGGGGTCCCGACGAGCAGTACTTC	CAWSVWGPDEQYF
NA	TRBV3-1/TRBV3-2	TRBJ1-4	NA	TGTGCCAGCAGCCAAGAGGCACAGGGTAATGAAAAACTGTTTTTT	CASSQEAQGNEKLFF
NA	TRBV9	TRBJ2-3	NA	TGTGCCAGCAGCCCTCGTCCACTGGCCACAGATACGCAGTATTTT	CASSPRPLATDTQYF
NA	TRBV4-1	TRBJ1-2	few	TGCGCCAGCAGCCCGGGACTCAACTATGGCTACACCTTC	CASSPGLNYGYTF
NA	TRBV5-1	TRBJ1-4	NA	TGCGCCAGCAAGGCGGCAGGGTCTAATGAAAAACTGTTTTTT	CASKAAGSNEKLFF
TRBD1	TRBV5-1	TRBJ2-1	once	TGCGCCAGCAGTCTTGGACAGGTTTCTTTTCATGAGCAGTTCTTC	CASSLGQVSFHEQFF
NA	TRBV7-9	TRBJ1-6	once	TGTGCCAGCAGCTTAGGGGGACCGAGGTCCTATAATTCACCCCTCCACTTT	CASSLGGPRSYNSPLHF
NA	TRBV28	TRBJ1-5	NA	TGTGCCAGCAGTTTAGCCCGGGGCGGCATTCATCAGCCCCAGCATTTT	CASSLARGGIHQPQHF
NA	TRBV7-8	TRBJ1-2	NA	TGTGCCAGCAGCTTACTGCCTAACTATGGCTACACCTTC	CASSLLPNYGYTF
NA	TRBV7-9	TRBJ2-5	once	TGTGCCAGCAGCTTAATAGGCCAGGGAGAGACCCAGTACTTC	CASSLIGQGETQYF
TRBD1	TRBV6-6	TRBJ1-6	NA	TGTGCCAGCAGTTTCTCCGACAGGGGGCAAGATTCACCCCTCCACTTT	CASSFSDRGQDSPLHF
TRBD1	TRBV4-1	TRBJ1-2	NA	TGCGCCAGCAGCCAGACCGAGGGGGCTGGGAACTATGGCTACACCTTC	CASSQTEGAGNYGYTF
NA	TRBV27	TRBJ1-1	NA	TGTGCCAGCAGTTTAAAGGGGGGCGGCACTGAAGCTTTCTTT	CASSLKGGGTEAFF
TRBD2	TRBV19	TRBJ2-1	NA	TGTGCCAGTAGTATAGACGTGGGGGGGTATAGCGTTGAGCAGTTCTTC	CASSIDVGGYSVEQFF
TRBD1	TRBV5-1	TRBJ2-2	NA	TGCGCCAGCAGCTGGGGACAGGGGGTCACCGGGGAGCTGTTTTTT	CASSWGQGVTGELFF
NA	TRBV9	TRBJ1-2	NA	TGTGCCAGCAGCCCCGGACAAGATCCTAACTATGGCTACACCTTC	CASSPGQDPNYGYTF
TRBD1	TRBV29-1	TRBJ2-1	NA	TGCAGCGTTGAAACCTGGACAGGGGGCTCCTACAATGAGCAGTTCTTC	CSVETWTGGSYNEQFF
NA	TRBV9	TRBJ2-7	NA	TGTGCCAGCAGCGTAGAAGGAGTCCCCTACGAGCAGTACTTC	CASSVEGVPYEQYF